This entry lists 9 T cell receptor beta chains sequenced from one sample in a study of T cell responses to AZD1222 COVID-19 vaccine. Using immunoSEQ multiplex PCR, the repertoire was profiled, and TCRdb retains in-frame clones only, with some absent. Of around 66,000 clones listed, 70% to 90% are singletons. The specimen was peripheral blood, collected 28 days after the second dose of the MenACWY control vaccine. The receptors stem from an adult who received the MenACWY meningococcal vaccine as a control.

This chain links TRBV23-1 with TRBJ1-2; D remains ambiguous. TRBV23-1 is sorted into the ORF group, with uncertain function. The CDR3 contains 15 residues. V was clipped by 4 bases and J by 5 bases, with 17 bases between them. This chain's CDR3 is CASSRWVCGEYGYTF. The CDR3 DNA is TGCGCCAGCAGTCGGTGGGTTTGTGGGGAGTATGGCTACACCTTC.

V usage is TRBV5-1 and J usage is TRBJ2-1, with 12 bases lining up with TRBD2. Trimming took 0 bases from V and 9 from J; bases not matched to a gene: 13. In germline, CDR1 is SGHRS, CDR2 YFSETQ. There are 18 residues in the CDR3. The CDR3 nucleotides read TGCGCCAGCAGCTTGGCCCTTGCGGCTAGCGGGGGGGCGGGTGAGCAGTTCTTC. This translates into CASSLALAASGGAGEQFF. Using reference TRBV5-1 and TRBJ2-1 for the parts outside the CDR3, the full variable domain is KAGVTQTPRYLIKTRGQQVTLSCSPISGHRSVSWYQQTPGQGLQFLFEYFSETQRNKGNFPGRFSGRQFSNSRSEMNVSTLELGDSALYLCASSLALAASGGAGEQFFGPGTRLTVL.

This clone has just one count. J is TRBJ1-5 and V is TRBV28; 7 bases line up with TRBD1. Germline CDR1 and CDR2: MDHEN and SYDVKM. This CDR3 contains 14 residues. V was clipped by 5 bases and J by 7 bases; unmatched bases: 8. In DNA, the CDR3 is TGTGCCAGCAGTCTGGGACAGTTCGGGCAGCCCCAGCATTTT. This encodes CASSLGQFGQPQHF.

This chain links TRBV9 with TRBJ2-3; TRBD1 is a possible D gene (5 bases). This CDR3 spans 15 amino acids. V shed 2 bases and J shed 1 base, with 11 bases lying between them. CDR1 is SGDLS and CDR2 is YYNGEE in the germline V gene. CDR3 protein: CASSVRWGGTDTQYF. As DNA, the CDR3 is TGTGCCAGCAGCGTGAGGTGGGGCGGCACAGATACGCAGTATTTT.

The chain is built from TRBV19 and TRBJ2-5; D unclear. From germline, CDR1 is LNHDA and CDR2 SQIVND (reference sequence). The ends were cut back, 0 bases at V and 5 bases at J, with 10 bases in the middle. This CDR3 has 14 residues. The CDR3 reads CASSIDLGKETQYF. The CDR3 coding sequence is TGTGCCAGTAGTATAGATCTGGGTAAGGAGACCCAGTACTTC.

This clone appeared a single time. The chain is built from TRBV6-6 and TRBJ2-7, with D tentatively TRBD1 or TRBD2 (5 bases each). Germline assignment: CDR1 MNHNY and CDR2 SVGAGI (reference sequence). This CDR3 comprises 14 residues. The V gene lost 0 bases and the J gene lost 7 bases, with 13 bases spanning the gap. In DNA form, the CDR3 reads TGTGCCAGCAGTTACTCGATGGGGACCGAAGAGCAGTACTTC. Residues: CASSYSMGTEEQYF.

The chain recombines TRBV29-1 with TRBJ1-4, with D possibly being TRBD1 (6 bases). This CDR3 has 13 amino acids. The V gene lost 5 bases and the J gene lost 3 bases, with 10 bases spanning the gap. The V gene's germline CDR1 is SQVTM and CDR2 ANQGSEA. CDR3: CSVPTGPNEKLFF. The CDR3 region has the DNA TGCAGCGTTCCGACAGGCCCTAATGAAAAACTGTTTTTT.

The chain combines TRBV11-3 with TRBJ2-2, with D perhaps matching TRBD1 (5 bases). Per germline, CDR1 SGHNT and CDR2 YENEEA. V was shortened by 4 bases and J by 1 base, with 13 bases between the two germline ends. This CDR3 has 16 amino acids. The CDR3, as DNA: TGTGCCAGCAGCTCGTCCGAGACAGTGAACACCGGGGAGCTGTTTTTT. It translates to CASSSSETVNTGELFF.

In DNA form, the CDR3 reads TGTGCCACCAGCAGAGATCTGGTGAGCGGTGCCCACAATGAGCAGTTCTTC. This translates into CATSRDLVSGAHNEQFF. This chain joins TRBV15 and TRBJ2-1, with D possibly matching TRBD2 (5 bases). V was pared by 0 bases and J by 5 bases, with 17 bases between. The CDR3 has 17 residues. Germline CDR1 LNHNV, CDR2 YYDKDF (reference sequence).